These 3 T cell receptor beta chains came from one sample sequenced in a study of blood T cells in healthy people across ages. Then a second PCR, running roughly 7 to 11 cycles, was carried out with a sample-barcoded 5' primer and a J-beta primer mix. MiXCR, applied by TCRdb to the 5' RACE reads, yields one record per CDR3 protein. The sample has more than 1 million distinct CDR3 sequences; 45% are singletons. The sample was blood. The receptors stem from a woman aged 55-69 years in good health.

The chain recombines TRBV20-1 with TRBJ2-5; no definite D call. Trimming shortened V by 6 bases and J by 3 bases, and 17 bases separated the two germline ends. The germline V gene has CDR1 DFQATT and CDR2 SNEGSKA (reference sequence). The CDR3 extends over 14 amino acids. The CDR3 region is CSASSGTRKETQYF. The CDR3, as DNA: TGCAGTGCCAGCTCCGGAACTCGGAAAGAGACCCAGTACTTC.

This sequence joins TRBV27 and TRBJ2-4, with TRBD1 identical over 7 bases. The J call may be mistaken, given a closer DNA end match to TRBJ2-7. The CDR3 sequence is 13 residues long. Germline CDR1 and CDR2: MNHEY and SMNVEV (reference sequence). The CDR3 DNA reads as TGTGCCAGCAGTCTACAGGGGTGGAACGAGCAGTACTTC. Residues: CASSLQGWNEQYF.

This chain uses TRBV5-1 with TRBJ2-2; 8 bases match TRBD2. The V and J ends lost 1 base and 2 bases, in that order; junction bases with no gene match: 4. Germline loops: CDR1 SGHRS, CDR2 YFSETQ. The CDR3 length is 16 residues. In nucleotides, the CDR3 is TGCGCCAGCAGCTTGATCGGGACTAGTAACACCGGGGAGCTGTTTTTT. Encoded protein: CASSLIGTSNTGELFF.